Given below is one T cell receptor beta chain in context. As yet, its antigen is unknown. Addition of UMIs with a 6-nucleotide sample barcode was achieved by template switching. TCRdb re-called the 5' RACE reads; one entry per CDR3 protein, DNA not given. Recorded for this sample: around 140,000 distinct CDR3 sequences. Collection yielded 2.5 to 3 ml of blood per donor. The CDR3 runs to 16 residues. CDR1 is SGHTA, CDR2 FQGNSA, per germline. The sample is drawn from a study of monozygotic twins with inflammatory bowel disease. Overall study findings and caveats: IBD-affected twins scored below their healthy co-twins in TCRbeta diversity (inverse Simpson). Evidence failed to back one strong IBD-linked signal or clonotype.

The TCR comes from a human donor with ulcerative colitis or Crohn's disease, or a healthy co-twin of an affected twin (not recorded which). The chain couples TRBV7-2 to TRBJ2-7; TCRdb calls TRBD1, which cannot be checked without DNA. Input material: blood. The CDR3 loop reads CASSLPGQGIFHEQYF.